This T cell receptor (beta chain) was sequenced during a study of T cells after yellow fever vaccination. In TCRdb, the 5' RACE reads were re-called with MiXCR into one record per CDR3 protein. Of a few hundred thousand distinct CDR3 sequences listed, approximately 4% are singletons. This clonotype was counted at least ten times. The germline gives CDR1 SGHRS, CDR2 YFSETQ. Trimming removed 4 bases from V and 2 bases from J, with 13 bases in between. This CDR3 is built from 15 residues. This sequence joins TRBV5-1 and TRBJ2-1; D may be TRBD1 (6 bases). The TCR sequence derives from a man aged 18 to 35 who received the YFV17D yellow fever vaccine. Source: PBMCs, taken 5 days after the yellow fever booster vaccination. The CDR3 DNA reads TGCGCCAGCAGCATTACAGGGCTCACCTACAATGAGCAGTTCTTC. This translates into CASSITGLTYNEQFF.